Shown below are 6 T cell receptor beta chains from a single sample sequenced in a study of cytomegalovirus exposure and HLA in healthy donors (TCRdb year 2017). Library generation was performed with the immunoSEQ multiplex PCR assay. A mixture of 60 forward primers for TCR Vbeta segments and 13 reverse primers for TCR Jbeta segments was used in the multiplex PCR. TCRdb limited this immuneACCESS table to in-frame rearrangements with V and J called. A share of clones is missing; checked studies link under half to unresolved V genes, and the rest is unexplained. A total of 110,000 to 150,000 clones appear in this sample, approximately 68% of them only once. The ten top clones hold 3.5% to 5% of the sample. Sequencing used PBMCs. The source is a man aged 60 to 69 in good health and CMV-seronegative.

This clone was counted a single time. This chain connects TRBV7-9 to TRBJ2-1, with D tentatively TRBD1 (6 bases). The CDR3 is 14 residues long. Trimming left V 1 base short and J 9 bases short, with 13 bases between. From germline, CDR1 is SEHNR and CDR2 FQNEAQ (reference sequence). CDR3 sequence reads: CASSLVLEGGEQFF. In DNA, the CDR3 is TGTGCCAGCAGCTTAGTTCTAGAAGGGGGTGAGCAGTTCTTC.

As DNA, the CDR3 is TGTGCCAGTCAGACAGGACCAAGAGGGAATCAGCCCCAGCATTTT. This translates into CASQTGPRGNQPQHF. The chain is built from TRBV19 and TRBJ1-5; TRBD1 is a possible D gene (6 bases). CDR1 is LNHDA, CDR2 SQIVND, per germline (reference sequence). The CDR3 length is 15 residues. V gave up 8 bases and J gave up 4 bases, with 18 bases separating them.

This rearrangement joins TRBV28 to TRBJ2-3; 9 nucleotides agree with TRBD2. This CDR3 contains 16 residues. V gave up 4 bases and J gave up 2 bases; unmatched junction bases: 7. CDR1 and CDR2 from the germline V gene are MDHEN and SYDVKM. Written as DNA, the CDR3 is TGTGCCAGCAGTTGGGGGGGCGGGAGGGCCACAGATACGCAGTATTTT. Amino acids: CASSWGGGRATDTQYF.

The CDR3 DNA sequence: TGTGCCAGCAGTCTCCCATCGGGACAGGGGATCTACGAGCAGTACTTC. Its protein is CASSLPSGQGIYEQYF. The J gene is TRBJ2-7, the V gene TRBV27; TRBD1 matches 10 bases. Per the germline V gene, CDR1 is MNHEY and CDR2 is SMNVEV (reference sequence). There are 16 residues in the CDR3. After removal of 5 bases from V and 3 bases from J, the junction contained 10 bases not matched to a gene.

The V gene is TRBV4-1, the J gene TRBJ2-7; 10 bases agree with TRBD2. The CDR3 is 14 residues long. Trimming took 6 bases from V and 7 from J; bases not matched to a gene: 9. Germline CDR1 reads MGHRA; CDR2 reads YSYEKL. The CDR3: CASRVLAGMGEQYF. Here the CDR3 DNA reads TGCGCCAGCAGGGTACTAGCGGGAATGGGAGAGCAGTACTTC.

The genes are TRBV28 and TRBJ2-7, with D maybe TRBD2 (6 bases). CDR3 size: 12 residues. Germline values: CDR1 MDHEN, CDR2 SYDVKM. V was shortened by 5 bases and J by 7 bases, with 12 bases between the two germline ends. The CDR3 nucleotides are TGTGCCAGCAGTCCGGGACTTCCAGAGCAGTACTTC. The encoded protein is CASSPGLPEQYF.